The present TCR beta chain was sequenced within a study of blood T cell repertoires in COVID-19. CDR1 and CDR2 from the germline V gene are SEHNR and FQNEAQ (reference sequence). The CDR3 runs 15 residues. Trimming at V came to 0 bases and at J to 8 bases, leaving 7 bases not matched to a gene. The assay was immunoSEQ multiplex PCR, and TCRdb's table has in-frame clones only and misses some. Of 160,000 or so clones listed, about 80% are singletons. The sequencing input was peripheral blood. This chain connects TRBV7-9 to TRBJ2-1, with 7 bases matching TRBD2. The source of this sequence is an elderly woman with acute or convalescent COVID-19. The CDR3 is CASSLAVAGNHEQFF. The CDR3 coding sequence is TGTGCCAGCAGCTTAGCGGTAGCGGGTAATCATGAGCAGTTCTTC.